The clone carrying this T cell receptor beta chain has only one observation. This CDR3 has 14 residues. Germline V CDR1 and CDR2: SGHAT, FQDESV (reference sequence). The V gene end was trimmed by 1 base and the J gene end by 2 bases; junction bases not matched to a gene: 0. The data derive from a study of blood T cell repertoires in COVID-19. Study summary: Both acute and convalescent COVID-19 samples were obtained from the United States, Italy and Spain. Sources were T cells, B-cell-depleted T cells, or PBMCs; the material itself was cDNA or gDNA.

Generated by immunoSEQ multiplex PCR, the TCRdb table keeps only in-frame clones and is missing some. The sample has some 75,000 clones; 80% to 90% are singletons. This TCR was recovered from a man in his sixties with acute or convalescent COVID-19. The chain joins TRBV11-1 to TRBJ1-2; 8 positions match TRBD1. What was sequenced was peripheral blood. CDR3 DNA: TGTGCCAGCAGCTTAGGACAGGGGAACTATGGCTACACCTTC. Translated: CASSLGQGNYGYTF.